This TCR beta chain derives from a study of graft-versus-host responses after intestinal transplantation. TCRdb's table, derived via immunoSEQ multiplex PCR, lists solely in-frame clones and lacks some. The sample carries 10,000 or so clones, 25% to 30% recorded once. Broader study findings: The recipient marrow held GvH clones, and some of them showed up first in ileum or blood.

This specimen was alloreactive CD4+ T cells from a mixed lymphocyte reaction culture, taken before intestinal transplant. As to subset: CFSE-low proliferating T cells sorted from roughly six-day pre-transplant mixed lymphocyte reaction (GvH or HvG direction). This TCR derives from a human patient who received an intestinal transplant.

The CDR3, as DNA: TGTGCCAGCAGCTCCCTCGGGAGCGTCAATGAGCAGTTCTTC. Protein product: CASSSLGSVNEQFF. J is TRBJ2-1 and V is TRBV7-6; D might be TRBD2 (6 bases). The germline V gene has CDR1 SGHVS and CDR2 FNYEAQ. The CDR3 has 14 residues. V lost 4 bases, J lost 6 bases, and 13 bases lay in between.